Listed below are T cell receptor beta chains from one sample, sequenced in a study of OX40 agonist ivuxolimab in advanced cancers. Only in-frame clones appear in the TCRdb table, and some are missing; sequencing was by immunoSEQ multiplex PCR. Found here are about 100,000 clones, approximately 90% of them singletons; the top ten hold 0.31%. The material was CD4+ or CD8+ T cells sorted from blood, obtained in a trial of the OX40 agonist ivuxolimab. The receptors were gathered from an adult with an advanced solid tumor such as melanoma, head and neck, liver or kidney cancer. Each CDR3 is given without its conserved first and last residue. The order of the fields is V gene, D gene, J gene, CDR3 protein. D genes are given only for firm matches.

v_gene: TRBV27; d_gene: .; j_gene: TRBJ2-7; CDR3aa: ASSLLRGSAPSSYEQY
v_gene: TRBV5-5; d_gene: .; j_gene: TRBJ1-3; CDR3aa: ASSRDRISGNTIY
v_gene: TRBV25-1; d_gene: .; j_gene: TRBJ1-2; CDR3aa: ASSPMGPYGYT
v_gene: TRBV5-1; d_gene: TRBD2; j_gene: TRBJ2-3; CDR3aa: ASSLIAGGGTDTQY
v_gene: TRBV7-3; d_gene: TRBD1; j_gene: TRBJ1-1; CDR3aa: ASLTGRNTEAF
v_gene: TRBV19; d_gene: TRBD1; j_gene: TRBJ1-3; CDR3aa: ASSPGQSPGNTIY
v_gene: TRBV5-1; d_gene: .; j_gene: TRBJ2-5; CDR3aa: ASSFSRKETQY
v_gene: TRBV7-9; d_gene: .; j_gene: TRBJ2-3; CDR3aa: ASSPDLSGTDTQY
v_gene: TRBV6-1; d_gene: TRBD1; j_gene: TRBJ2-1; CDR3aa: ASRHRDRNYNEQF
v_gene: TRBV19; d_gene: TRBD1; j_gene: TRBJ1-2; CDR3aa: ASSMDRGSGYT
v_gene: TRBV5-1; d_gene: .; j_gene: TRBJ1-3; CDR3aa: ASSFESSGNTIY
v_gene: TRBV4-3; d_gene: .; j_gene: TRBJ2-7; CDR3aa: ASSHWPRLDEQY
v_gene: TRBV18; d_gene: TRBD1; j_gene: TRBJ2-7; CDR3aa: ASSVTGDYEQY
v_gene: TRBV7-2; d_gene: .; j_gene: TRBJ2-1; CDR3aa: ASSLSGPRSYNEQF
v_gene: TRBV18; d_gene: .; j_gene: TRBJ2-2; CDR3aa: ASSPHGGPNTGELF
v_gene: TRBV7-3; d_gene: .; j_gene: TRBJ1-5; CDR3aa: ASSWIIFPSGNQPQH
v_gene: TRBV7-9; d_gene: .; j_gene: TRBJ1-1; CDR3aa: ASSEGDALNTEAF
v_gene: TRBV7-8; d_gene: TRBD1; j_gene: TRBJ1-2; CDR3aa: ASSLRQGDYGYT
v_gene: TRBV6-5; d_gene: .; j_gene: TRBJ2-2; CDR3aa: ASSYSRRTNTGELF
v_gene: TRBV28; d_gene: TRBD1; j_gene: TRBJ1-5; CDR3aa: ASSLTGGNNQPQH
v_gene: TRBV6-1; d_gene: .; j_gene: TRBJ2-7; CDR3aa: ASITAAYEQY
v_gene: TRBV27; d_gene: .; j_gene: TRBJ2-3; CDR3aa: ASSLYNTDTQY
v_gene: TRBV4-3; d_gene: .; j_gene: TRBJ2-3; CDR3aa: ASSPDWAGDTQY
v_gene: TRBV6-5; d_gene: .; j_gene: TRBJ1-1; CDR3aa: ASTVPGGTEAF
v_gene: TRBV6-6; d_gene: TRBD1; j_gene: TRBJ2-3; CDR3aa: ASSYSGGKVGDTQY
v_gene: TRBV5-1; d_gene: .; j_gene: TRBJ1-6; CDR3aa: ASSPDGNSPLH
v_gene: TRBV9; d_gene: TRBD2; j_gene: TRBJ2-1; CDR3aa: ASSVVGASGSNEQF
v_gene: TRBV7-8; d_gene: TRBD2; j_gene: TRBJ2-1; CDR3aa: ASSQRRAGGRNEQF
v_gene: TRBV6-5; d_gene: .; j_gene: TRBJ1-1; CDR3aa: ASSYGLSANTEAF
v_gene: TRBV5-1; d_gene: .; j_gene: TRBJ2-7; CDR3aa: ASSPAPTYEQY
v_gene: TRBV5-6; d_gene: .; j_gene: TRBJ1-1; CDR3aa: ASSPNLPGLRTPEAF
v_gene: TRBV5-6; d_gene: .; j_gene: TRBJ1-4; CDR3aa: ASSLWGIPGGEKLF
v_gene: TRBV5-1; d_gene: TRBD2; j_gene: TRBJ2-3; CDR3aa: ASSSGLAGGGDTQY
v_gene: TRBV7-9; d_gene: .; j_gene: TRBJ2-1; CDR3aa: ASSLARRQNNEQF
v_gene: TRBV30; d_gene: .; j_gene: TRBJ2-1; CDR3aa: AWGRLDSFDNEQF
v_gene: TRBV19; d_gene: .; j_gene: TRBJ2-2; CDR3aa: ASRRDTGELF
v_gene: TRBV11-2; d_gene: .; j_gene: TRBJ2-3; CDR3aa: ASSLDADTQY
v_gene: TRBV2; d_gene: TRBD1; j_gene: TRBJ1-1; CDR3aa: ASQLPNRGIGTEAF